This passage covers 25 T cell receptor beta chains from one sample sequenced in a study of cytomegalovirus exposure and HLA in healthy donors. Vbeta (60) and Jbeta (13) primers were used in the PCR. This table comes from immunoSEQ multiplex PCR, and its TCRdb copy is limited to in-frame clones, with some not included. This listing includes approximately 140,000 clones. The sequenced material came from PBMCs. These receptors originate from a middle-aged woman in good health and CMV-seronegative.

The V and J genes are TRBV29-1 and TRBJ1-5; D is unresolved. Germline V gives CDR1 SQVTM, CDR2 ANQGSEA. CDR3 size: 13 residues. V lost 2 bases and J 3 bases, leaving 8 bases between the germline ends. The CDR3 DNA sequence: TGCAGCGTTGAACGCGGCCCCAATCAGCCCCAGCATTTT. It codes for CSVERGPNQPQHF.

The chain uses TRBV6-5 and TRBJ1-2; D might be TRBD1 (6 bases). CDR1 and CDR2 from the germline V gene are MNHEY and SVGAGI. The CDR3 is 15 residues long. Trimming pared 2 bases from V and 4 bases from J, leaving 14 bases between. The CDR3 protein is CASSYGHTGRYGYTF. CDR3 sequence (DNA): TGTGCCAGCAGTTACGGCCATACAGGGCGCTATGGCTACACCTTC.

The chain's CDR3 is CSAIRGDPLGEQYF. CDR3 coding DNA: TGCAGCGCTATCCGGGGGGACCCACTTGGCGAGCAGTACTTC. V is TRBV29-1 and J is TRBJ2-7; TRBD2 aligns across 7 bases. With V trimmed by 7 bases and J by 6 bases, 15 bases remained unmatched. The CDR3 spans 14 residues. Germline CDR1 and CDR2: SQVTM and ANQGSEA.

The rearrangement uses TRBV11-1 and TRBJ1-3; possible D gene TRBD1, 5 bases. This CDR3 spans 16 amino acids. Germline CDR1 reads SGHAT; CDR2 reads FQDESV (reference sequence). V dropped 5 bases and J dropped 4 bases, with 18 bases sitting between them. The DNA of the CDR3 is TGTGCCAGCAGCCCAATCCGGACAACAACGGGAAACACCATATATTTT. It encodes CASSPIRTTTGNTIYF.

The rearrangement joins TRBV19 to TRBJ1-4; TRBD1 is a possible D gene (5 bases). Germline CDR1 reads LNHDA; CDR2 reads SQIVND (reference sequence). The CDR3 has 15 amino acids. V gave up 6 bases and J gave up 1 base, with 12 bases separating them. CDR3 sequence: CASSLMTVTNEKLFF. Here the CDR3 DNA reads TGTGCCAGTAGCCTAATGACAGTAACTAATGAAAAACTGTTTTTT.

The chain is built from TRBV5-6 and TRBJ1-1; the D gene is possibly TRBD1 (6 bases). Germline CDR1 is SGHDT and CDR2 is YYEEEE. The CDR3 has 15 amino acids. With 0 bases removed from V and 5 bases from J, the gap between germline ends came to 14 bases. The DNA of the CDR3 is TGTGCCAGCAGCTTGGGTTACAGGGTGGGTACTGAAGCTTTCTTT. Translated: CASSLGYRVGTEAFF.

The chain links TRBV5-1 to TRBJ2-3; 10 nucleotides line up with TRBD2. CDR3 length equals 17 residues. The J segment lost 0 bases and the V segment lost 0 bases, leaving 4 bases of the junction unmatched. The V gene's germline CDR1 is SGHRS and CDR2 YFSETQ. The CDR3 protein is CASSLVAGGGSTDTQYF. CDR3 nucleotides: TGCGCCAGCAGCTTGGTAGCGGGGGGCGGTAGCACAGATACGCAGTATTTT.

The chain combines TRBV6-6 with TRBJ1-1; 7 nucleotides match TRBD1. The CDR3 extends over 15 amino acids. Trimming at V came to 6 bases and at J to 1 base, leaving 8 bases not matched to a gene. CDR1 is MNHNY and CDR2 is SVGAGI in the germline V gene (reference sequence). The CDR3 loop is CASSLLGGGNTEAFF. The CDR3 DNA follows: TGTGCCAGCAGCCTGTTAGGGGGCGGGAACACTGAAGCTTTCTTT.

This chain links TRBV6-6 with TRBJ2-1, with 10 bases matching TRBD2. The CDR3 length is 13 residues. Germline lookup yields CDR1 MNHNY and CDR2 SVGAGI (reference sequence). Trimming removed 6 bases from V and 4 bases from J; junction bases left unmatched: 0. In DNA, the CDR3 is TGTGCCAGCAGACTAGCGGGGTACAATGAGCAGTTCTTC. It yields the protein CASRLAGYNEQFF.

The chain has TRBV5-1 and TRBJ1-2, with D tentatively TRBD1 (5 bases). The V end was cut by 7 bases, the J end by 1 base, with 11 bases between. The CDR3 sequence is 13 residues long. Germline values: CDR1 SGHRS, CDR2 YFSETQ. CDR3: CASGTGVNYGYTF. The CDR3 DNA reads TGCGCCAGCGGGACTGGGGTTAACTATGGCTACACCTTC. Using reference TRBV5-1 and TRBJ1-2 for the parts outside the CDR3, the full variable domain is KAGVTQTPRYLIKTRGQQVTLSCSPISGHRSVSWYQQTPGQGLQFLFEYFSETQRNKGNFPGRFSGRQFSNSRSEMNVSTLELGDSALYLCASGTGVNYGYTFGSGTRLTVV.

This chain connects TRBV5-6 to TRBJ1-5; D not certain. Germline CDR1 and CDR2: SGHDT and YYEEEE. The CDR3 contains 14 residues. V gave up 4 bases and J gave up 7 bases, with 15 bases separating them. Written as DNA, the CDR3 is TGTGCCAGCAGCCCCAGCTCGGGGATACAGCCCCAGCATTTT. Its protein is CASSPSSGIQPQHF.

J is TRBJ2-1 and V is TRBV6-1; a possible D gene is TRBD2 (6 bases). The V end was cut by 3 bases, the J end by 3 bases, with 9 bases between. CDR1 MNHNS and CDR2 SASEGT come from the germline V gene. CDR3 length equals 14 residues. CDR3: CASSEGGVYNEQFF. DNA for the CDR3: TGTGCCAGCAGTGAGGGCGGGGTCTACAATGAGCAGTTCTTC.

The CDR3 region is CASSLTRVTGEAFF. In DNA form, the CDR3 reads TGTGCCAGCAGCTTGACTCGTGTGACAGGTGAAGCTTTCTTT. V and J are TRBV7-8 and TRBJ1-1, with D possibly TRBD1 on 6 matching bases. Per germline, CDR1 SGHVS and CDR2 FQNEAQ. Between the trimmed V and J ends, which lost 3 bases and 7 bases, there was a span of 15 bases. The CDR3 totals 14 residues.

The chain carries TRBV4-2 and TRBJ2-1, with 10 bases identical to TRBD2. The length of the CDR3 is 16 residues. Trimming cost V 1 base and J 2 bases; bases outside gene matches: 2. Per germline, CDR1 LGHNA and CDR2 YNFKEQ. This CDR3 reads CASSQVGLAAYNEQFF. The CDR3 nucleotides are TGTGCCAGCAGCCAAGTTGGACTAGCGGCCTACAATGAGCAGTTCTTC.

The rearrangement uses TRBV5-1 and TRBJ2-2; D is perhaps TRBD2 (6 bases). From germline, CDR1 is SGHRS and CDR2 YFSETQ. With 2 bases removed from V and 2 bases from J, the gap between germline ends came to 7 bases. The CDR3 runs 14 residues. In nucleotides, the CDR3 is TGCGCCAGCAGCTTAGGGACTAACACCGGGGAGCTGTTTTTT. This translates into CASSLGTNTGELFF.

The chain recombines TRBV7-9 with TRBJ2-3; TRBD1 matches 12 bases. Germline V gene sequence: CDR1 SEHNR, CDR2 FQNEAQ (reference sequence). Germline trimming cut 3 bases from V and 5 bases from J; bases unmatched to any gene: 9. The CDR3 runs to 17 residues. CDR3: CASSFLPGQGAIDTQYF. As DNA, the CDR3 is TGTGCCAGCAGCTTCCTCCCGGGACAGGGGGCGATAGATACGCAGTATTTT.

CDR3 coding DNA: TGTGCCAGCAGCCGCGACAGGGTAGGGGAGACCCAGTACTTC. Translated: CASSRDRVGETQYF. The chain couples TRBV7-2 to TRBJ2-5, with 7 bases aligning to TRBD1. The germline V gene has CDR1 SGHTA and CDR2 FQGNSA. The CDR3 covers 14 residues. Losses at the gene ends were 5 bases for V and 5 bases for J; bases not matched to a gene: 8.

The CDR3 DNA reads as TGTGCCAGCAGACGGACAGTCAGCTCCTATAATTCACCCCTCCACTTT. This encodes CASRRTVSSYNSPLHF. The rearrangement uses TRBV6-6 and TRBJ1-6, with D possibly being TRBD1 (6 bases). This CDR3 comprises 16 residues. V was trimmed by 6 bases and J by 0 bases, leaving 12 bases between them. CDR1 is MNHNY, CDR2 SVGAGI, per germline (reference sequence).

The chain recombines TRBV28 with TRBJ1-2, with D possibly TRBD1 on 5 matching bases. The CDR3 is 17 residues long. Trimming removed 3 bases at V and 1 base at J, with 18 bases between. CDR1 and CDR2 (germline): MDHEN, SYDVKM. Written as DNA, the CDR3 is TGTGCCAGCAGTTTGAGTCGTGGGGGGTATATTAACTATGGCTACACCTTC. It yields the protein CASSLSRGGYINYGYTF.

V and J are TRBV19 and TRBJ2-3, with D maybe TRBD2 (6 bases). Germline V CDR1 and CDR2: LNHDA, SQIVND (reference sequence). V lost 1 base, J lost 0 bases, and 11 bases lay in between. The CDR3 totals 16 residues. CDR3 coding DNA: TGTGCCAGTAGTATAGTCACTAGCACTAGCACAGATACGCAGTATTTT. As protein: CASSIVTSTSTDTQYF.

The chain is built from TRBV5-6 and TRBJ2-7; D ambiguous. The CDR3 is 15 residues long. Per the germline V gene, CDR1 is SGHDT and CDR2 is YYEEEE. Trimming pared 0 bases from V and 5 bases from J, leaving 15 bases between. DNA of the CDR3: TGTGCCAGCAGCTTGGCTATGGGCAGTTTCAACGAGCAGTACTTC. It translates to CASSLAMGSFNEQYF.

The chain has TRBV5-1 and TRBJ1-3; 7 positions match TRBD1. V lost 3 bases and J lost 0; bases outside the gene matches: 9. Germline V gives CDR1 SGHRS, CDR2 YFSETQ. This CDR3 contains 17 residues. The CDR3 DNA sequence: TGCGCCAGCAGCTGGGTAGGGACAGTCTCCTCTGGAAACACCATATATTTT. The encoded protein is CASSWVGTVSSGNTIYF. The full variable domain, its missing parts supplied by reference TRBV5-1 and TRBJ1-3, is KAGVTQTPRYLIKTRGQQVTLSCSPISGHRSVSWYQQTPGQGLQFLFEYFSETQRNKGNFPGRFSGRQFSNSRSEMNVSTLELGDSALYLCASSWVGTVSSGNTIYFGEGSWLTVV.

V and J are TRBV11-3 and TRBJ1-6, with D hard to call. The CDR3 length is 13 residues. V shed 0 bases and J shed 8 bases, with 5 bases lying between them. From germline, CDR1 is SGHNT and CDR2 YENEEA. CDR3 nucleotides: TGTGCCAGCAGCTTAGACGCGGATTCACCCCTCCACTTT. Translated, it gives CASSLDADSPLHF.

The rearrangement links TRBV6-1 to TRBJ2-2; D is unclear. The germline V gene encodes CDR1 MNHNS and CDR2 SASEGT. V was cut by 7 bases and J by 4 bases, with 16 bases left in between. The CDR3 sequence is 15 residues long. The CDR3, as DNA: TGTGCCAGCACCCAGAATACCCGACTCACCGGGGAGCTGTTTTTT. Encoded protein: CASTQNTRLTGELFF.

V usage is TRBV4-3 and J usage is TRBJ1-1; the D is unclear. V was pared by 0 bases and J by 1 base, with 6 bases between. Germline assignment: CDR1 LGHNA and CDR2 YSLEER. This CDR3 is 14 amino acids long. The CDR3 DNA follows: TGCGCCAGCAGCCAAGAGTACGGGAACACTGAAGCTTTCTTT. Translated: CASSQEYGNTEAFF.